The T cell receptor beta chain described here comes from a study of cytomegalovirus exposure and HLA in healthy donors. The CDR3 runs 12 residues. CDR1 and CDR2 (germline): SQVTM, ANQGSEA. V dropped 4 bases and J dropped 4; count of bases not matched to a gene: 3. The PCR was carried out with 60 Vbeta primers and 13 Jbeta primers. Using immunoSEQ multiplex PCR, the repertoire was profiled, and TCRdb retains in-frame clones only, with some absent. The sample yields 130,000 to 150,000 clones, approximately 83% seen once. The rearrangement uses TRBV29-1 and TRBJ1-1, with 7 bases identical to TRBD1. The material sequenced was PBMCs. This sequence was found in a woman aged 40 to 49 in good health and CMV-seronegative. As DNA, the CDR3 is TGCAGCGTTGGTACAGGGGTCACTGAAGCTTTCTTT. This codes for CSVGTGVTEAFF.